These 8 T cell receptor beta chains came from one sample sequenced in a study of Graves' ophthalmopathy and Graves' hyperthyroidism. RNA transcripts yielded amplified TCR beta CDR3 regions. The first round was an RT-PCR with HTBI primers, and the second round was a multiplex PCR. TCRdb redid the calling of the multiplex PCR reads with MiXCR, one entry per CDR3 protein. The sample yields about 1.2 million distinct CDR3 sequences, around a third seen once. Sequencing was done on a sample of peripheral blood or thyroid tissue (not recorded which). Source of these receptors: an adult man with Graves' hyperthyroidism.

The chain uses TRBV9 and TRBJ2-2; no clear D. V lost 9 bases and J 4 bases, leaving 13 bases between the germline ends. This CDR3 comprises 13 residues. Germline CDR1 is SGDLS and CDR2 is YYNGEE. The DNA of the CDR3 is TGTGCCACCTCCGGCGTTACCACCGGGGAGCTGTTTTTT. It yields the protein CATSGVTTGELFF.

This clonotype was observed many times. This chain links TRBV7-6 with TRBJ1-5; TRBD1 matches at 7 bases. CDR3 length: 15 residues. CDR1 is SGHVS and CDR2 is FNYEAQ in the germline V gene. V shed 3 bases, J shed 4 bases, and the junction held 6 bases outside the gene matches. CDR3 loop: CASSLGQSWNQPQHF. The CDR3, as DNA: TGTGCCAGCAGCTTGGGACAGTCTTGGAATCAGCCCCAGCATTTT.

This clonotype was recorded a few times. This may come from a read error, since a much larger clone is one base off. The V gene is TRBV29-1, the J gene TRBJ1-1; D is undetermined. In germline, CDR1 is SQVTM, CDR2 ANQGSEA. With 6 bases removed from V and 7 bases from J, the gap between germline ends came to 9 bases. This CDR3 has 10 residues. CDR3 amino acids: CSVGFIEAFF. Here the CDR3 DNA reads TGCAGCGTGGGGTTTATTGAAGCTTTCTTT.

The chain carries TRBV20-1 and TRBJ2-2; D is ambiguous. V shed 8 bases and J shed 8 bases, with 6 bases lying between them. CDR1 and CDR2 (germline): DFQATT, SNEGSKA (reference sequence). The CDR3 length is 9 residues. The DNA for the CDR3 is TGCAGTTATCGAGGGGAGCTGTTTTTT. This sequence encodes CSYRGELFF.

This rearrangement joins TRBV25-1 to TRBJ2-2; TRBD2 is a possible D gene (6 bases). V lost 4 bases, J lost 3 bases, and 12 bases lay in between. The CDR3 length is 15 residues. CDR1 MGHDK and CDR2 SYGVNS come from the germline V gene. The CDR3 region is CASSALARDTGELFF. In nucleotides, the CDR3 is TGTGCCAGCAGTGCGCTAGCGCGAGACACCGGGGAGCTGTTTTTT.

The chain carries TRBV2 and TRBJ2-7; maybe TRBD2 (5 bases). CDR3 length equals 9 residues. Germline values: CDR1 SNHLY, CDR2 FYNNEI. Deletions cut 11 bases from V and 6 bases from J, with 8 bases between. The CDR3 is CAAGSEQYF. CDR3 bases: TGTGCCGCTGGGAGCGAGCAGTACTTC.

Points on this clonotype: A clone one base away is much larger, so this may be a read error. The chain couples TRBV7-9 to TRBJ1-6, with D perhaps TRBD1 (5 bases). Germline-derived CDR1 and CDR2 are SEHNR and FQNEAQ (reference sequence). The CDR3 spans 15 residues. Between the trimmed V and J ends, which lost 5 bases and 8 bases, there was a span of 16 bases. This CDR3 reads CASSGVGTEYSPLHF. The CDR3 bases are TGTGCCAGCAGCGGTGTGGGGACGGAGTATTCACCCCTCCACTTT.

This clonotype was seen many times. The V call is TRBV29-1, the J call TRBJ1-1, with a weak D call TRBD1 (5 bases). Germline lookup yields CDR1 SQVTM and CDR2 ANQGSEA. Trimming removed 2 bases at V and 0 bases at J, with 7 bases between. CDR3 length: 13 residues. CDR3 protein: CSVERTMNTEAFF. The CDR3 nucleotides are TGCAGCGTTGAACGGACAATGAACACTGAAGCTTTCTTT.